The next 31 T cell receptor beta chains were all read from a single sample in a study of low-dose radiotherapy and immunotherapy resistance in tumors (dated 2022 in TCRdb). These reads were obtained on an Illumina MiniSeq. Superscript III and a set of TRAV- and TRBV-specific primers were used to synthesize first-strand cDNA, so that both TCRalpha and TCRbeta chains were covered. TCRs were amplified for about 22 PCR cycles with Phusion, using a constant-region primer paired with the adapter attached to the V primers. TCRdb trimmed the raw reads at Q25, called clones with MiXCR and kept productive beta chains. Each entry is one CDR3 protein sequence, shown with its most common DNA and genes. In this sample the table shows nearly 95,000 distinct CDR3 sequences, around 9.2% of which occur a single time. Jointly, the top ten make up approximately 0.98% of the sample. The sample's time point label, in plain terms: before trial treatment.

The material was PBMCs, obtained before treatment. Source of these receptors: a male donor with prostate cancer.

This clonotype was detected ten times or more. The junction departs from the called germline gene at one end, perhaps through a read error. The rearrangement links TRBV12-3 or TRBV12-4 to TRBJ1-2; D is uncertain. CDR3 length: 14 residues. This CDR3 is CASSLAAINTNARF. DNA of the CDR3: TGTGCCAGCAGTTTAGCGGCGATAAATACCAATGCCCGCTTC.

To note about this clonotype: A much larger clone is a single base away; this may be a read error. The J gene is TRBJ2-1, the V gene TRBV12-3 or TRBV12-4, with 7 bases fitting TRBD2. The CDR3 contains 15 residues. The ends lost 1 base at V and 10 bases at J; junction bases unmatched: 10. CDR3 sequence: CASSLVGGTGGEQFF. CDR3 nucleotides: TGTGCCAGCAGTTTAGTAGGAGGGACCGGGGGGGAGCAGTTCTTC.

This clonotype was detected only once. Since a far larger clone is one base different, this is likely a read error. The rearrangement uses TRBV13 and TRBJ2-1, with 10 bases aligning to TRBD2. The V gene end was trimmed by 1 base and the J gene end by 10 bases; junction bases not matched to a gene: 7. Germline values: CDR1 PRHDT, CDR2 FYEKMQ (reference sequence). This CDR3 contains 15 residues. CDR3 bases: TGTGCCAGCAGCTTAGTCCTAGCGGGAGTCCACGAGCAGTTCTTC. This gives the protein CASSLVLAGVHEQFF.

A single count supports this clonotype. A read error is the likely source, as a far larger clone sits one nucleotide away. The chain links TRBV24-1 to TRBJ2-5; no definite D call. The CDR3 consists of 12 residues. Germline lookup yields CDR1 KGHDR and CDR2 SFDVKD. V was trimmed by 4 bases and J by 11 bases, leaving 13 bases between them. CDR3 loop: CATSDLNNEQYF. The CDR3 DNA follows: TGTGCCACCAGTGACCTAAATAATGAGCAGTACTTC.

This clonotype was detected many times. The chain joins TRBV10-2 to TRBJ2-1, with TRBD2 identical over 9 bases. The CDR3 runs 15 residues. Germline V gene data show CDR1 as WSHSY and CDR2 as SAAADI. Germline trimming cut 6 bases from V and 3 bases from J; bases unmatched to any gene: 6. In DNA, the CDR3 is TGCGCCAGCAGGGAGACTAGCGGATTCTACAATGAGCAGTTCTTC. It specifies CASRETSGFYNEQFF.

In its sample, this clonotype was seen many times. As DNA, the CDR3 is TGCGCCAGCAGCCAAGATTGGGCCAGTGGGGAGACCCAGTACTTC. Protein product: CASSQDWASGETQYF. The chain uses TRBV4-3 and TRBJ2-5; D is unresolved. The CDR3 has 15 residues. The V end lost 0 bases, the J end lost 5 bases, and 13 bases lay between the germline ends. Germline V gene sequence: CDR1 LGHNA, CDR2 YSLEER.

About this clonotype: One base separates it from a far larger clone, so it is likely a read error. CDR3: CASTWGGSSYNEQYF. The CDR3 nucleotides read TGTGCCAGTACATGGGGGGGGAGCTCCTACAATGAGCAGTACTTC. The rearrangement links TRBV26 to TRBJ2-7; the table gives TRBD1 as D, unverified against the DNA. TRBV26 constitutes a pseudogene. This CDR3 is built from 15 residues.

The chain uses TRBV4-3 and TRBJ2-1; TRBD2 matches 15 bases. The trim removed 4 bases at V and 3 bases at J, leaving 7 bases unmatched. CDR3 length: 18 amino acids. Per the germline V gene, CDR1 is LGHNA and CDR2 is YSLEER. DNA for the CDR3: TGCGCCAGCAGCCGAGGACTAGCGGGAGGGTTTGTCTACAATGAGCAGTTCTTC. It codes for CASSRGLAGGFVYNEQFF.

This clonotype was found many times. This rearrangement joins TRBV7-9 to TRBJ2-1; TRBD1 agrees at 7 bases. Looked up from germline, CDR1 is SEHNR and CDR2 is FQNEAQ (reference sequence). V dropped 5 bases and J dropped 9; count of bases not matched to a gene: 10. The CDR3 covers 14 residues. DNA for the CDR3: TGTGCCAGCAGCCGGGACAGTGACAACGGTGAGCAGTTCTTC. This gives the protein CASSRDSDNGEQFF.

Ten or more counts support this clonotype. V usage is TRBV29-1 and J usage is TRBJ1-1, with 8 bases lining up with TRBD1. V dropped 0 bases and J dropped 2; count of bases not matched to a gene: 17. CDR1 is SQVTM and CDR2 is ANQGSEA in the germline V gene. The CDR3 contains 19 residues. This CDR3 is CSVEDRKIGTGGENTEAFF. CDR3 DNA sequence: TGCAGCGTTGAAGATCGGAAAATCGGCACAGGGGGGGAAAACACTGAAGCTTTCTTT.

The sample holds many counts of this clonotype. The chain recombines TRBV21-1 with TRBJ2-7; the D call in the table, TRBD1, was not verified against the DNA. TRBV21-1 is flagged as a pseudogene. The CDR3 is 15 residues long. The chain's CDR3 is CASSIPSGQGYEQYF. The CDR3 DNA reads TGTGCCAGCAGCATTCCGTCTGGGCAGGGCTACGAGCAGTACTTC.

This clonotype was seen repeatedly, ten times or more. DNA for the CDR3: TGTGCCAGCAGAGTCAGGGTCGGGGAGCTGTTTTTT. Its translation: CASRVRVGELFF. This rearrangement joins TRBV2 to TRBJ2-2; tentative D call: TRBD1 (5 bases). CDR1 is SNHLY and CDR2 is FYNNEI in the germline V gene. V lost 6 bases to trimming and J lost 7 bases, with 9 bases between them. This CDR3 comprises 12 residues. Together with reference TRBV2 and TRBJ2-2, the CDR3 gives the full variable domain: EPEVTQTPSHQVTQMGQEVILRCVPISNHLYFYWYRQILGQKVEFLVSFYNNEISEKSEIFDDQFSVERPDGSNFTLKIRSTKLEDSAMYFCASRVRVGELFFGEGSRLTVL.

At least ten counts were recorded for this clonotype. The chain joins TRBV12-3 or TRBV12-4 to TRBJ1-4; D is ambiguous. The V gene lost 9 bases and the J gene lost 0 bases, with 8 bases spanning the gap. The CDR3 sequence is 13 residues long. This CDR3 is CASAVSTNEKLFF. The CDR3 bases are TGTGCCAGTGCGGTTTCAACTAATGAAAAACTGTTTTTT.

This clonotype was recorded many times. The chain employs TRBV7-2 and TRBJ2-7; maybe TRBD2 (5 bases). Germline CDR1 SGHTA, CDR2 FQGNSA. This CDR3 is built from 12 residues. Trimming stripped 5 bases from V and 7 bases from J, with 12 bases between. The CDR3 region has the DNA TGTGCCAGCAGCAGAAGCACGGGGGAGCAGTACTTC. Its protein product is CASSRSTGEQYF.

This clonotype was counted many times. The V gene is TRBV2, the J gene TRBJ2-1, with 8 bases aligning to TRBD2. Germline V lookup: CDR1 SNHLY, CDR2 FYNNEI. The CDR3 sequence is 15 residues long. J lost 5 bases, V lost 6 bases, and 9 bases had no gene match. The CDR3 DNA follows: TGTGCCAGCAGGAAAAGCGGGAGCCCACACAATGAGCAGTTCTTC. It is translated as CASRKSGSPHNEQFF.

In its sample, this clonotype was seen a few times. V is TRBV6-2 or TRBV6-3 and J is TRBJ1-1; no definite D call. In germline, CDR1 is MNHEY, CDR2 SVGEGT. The CDR3 spans 12 residues. This CDR3 is CATVGLNTEAFF. CDR3 nucleotide sequence: TGTGCTACCGTGGGATTGAACACTGAAGCTTTCTTT.

This clonotype was counted ten times or more. This chain joins TRBV4-1 and TRBJ2-5, with TRBD2 matching 7 bases. V dropped 0 bases and J dropped 0; count of bases not matched to a gene: 19. The CDR3 runs 21 residues. CDR1 is MGHRA and CDR2 is YSYEKL in the germline V gene. The CDR3 DNA sequence: TGCGCCAGCAGCCAAGATCCGGGCGGGAGTGGCGCCCCCCTTTACCAAGAGACCCAGTACTTC. This codes for CASSQDPGGSGAPLYQETQYF.

This clonotype was counted ten times or more. The chain couples TRBV19 to TRBJ2-3; D gene ambiguous. The CDR3 consists of 12 residues. Germline values: CDR1 LNHDA, CDR2 SQIVND (reference sequence). Trimming cost V 7 bases and J 5 bases, with 10 bases left between them. DNA of the CDR3: TGTGCCAGTAAGGCCCAGAGAGATACGCAGTATTTT. Protein product: CASKAQRDTQYF.

This clonotype came up many times. The genes are TRBV11-2 and TRBJ2-5, with D hard to call. Per germline, CDR1 SGHAT and CDR2 FQNNGV. V was cut by 0 bases and J by 5 bases, with 10 bases left in between. The CDR3 runs to 14 residues. Here the CDR3 DNA reads TGTGCCAGCAGCTTAGACTCATCCGGGGAGACCCAGTACTTC. Translation gives CASSLDSSGETQYF.

This clonotype was seen repeatedly, ten times or more. The chain links TRBV7-2 to TRBJ1-2, with a possible D match to TRBD1 (5 bases). CDR3 size: 13 residues. Per the germline V gene, CDR1 is SGHTA and CDR2 is FQGNSA. V lost 4 bases to trimming and J lost 8 bases, with 14 bases between them. CDR3 amino acids: CASSSRDGRGYTF. The CDR3, as DNA: TGTGCCAGCAGCTCTCGGGACGGTCGGGGCTACACCTTC. Looking up the rest from reference TRBV7-2 and TRBJ1-2 gives the full variable domain: GAGVSQSPSNKVTEKGKDVELRCDPISGHTALYWYRQSLGQGLEFLIYFQGNSAPDKSGLPSDRFSAERTGGSVSTLTIQRTQQEDSAVYLCASSSRDGRGYTFGSGTRLTVV.

V usage is TRBV20-1 and J usage is TRBJ1-5, with D possibly matching TRBD1 (5 bases). The CDR3 is 11 residues long. CDR1 is DFQATT, CDR2 SNEGSKA, per germline (reference sequence). V was pared by 6 bases and J by 11 bases, with 14 bases between. Here the CDR3 DNA reads TGCAGTGCCCCTGGGGGTTTGACCCAGCATTTT. It is translated as CSAPGGLTQHF.

The chain joins TRBV19 to TRBJ2-1, with TRBD2 matching over 7 bases. The CDR3 totals 13 residues. Germline CDR1 and CDR2: LNHDA and SQIVND (reference sequence). V gave up 8 bases and J gave up 12 bases; unmatched junction bases: 13. CDR3 DNA sequence: TGTGCCAGTGAGGGTCGTGGGAGGGCCTGGCAGTTCTTC. Amino acids: CASEGRGRAWQFF.

This clonotype was counted ten times or more. The chain is built from TRBV2 and TRBJ2-7, with TRBD2 identical over 8 bases. The CDR3 spans 15 residues. Germline trimming cut 2 bases from V and 2 bases from J; bases unmatched to any gene: 5. In germline, CDR1 is SNHLY, CDR2 FYNNEI. CDR3 in amino acids: CASSELEREPYEQYF. The DNA for the CDR3 is TGTGCCAGCAGTGAACTTGAGCGGGAGCCCTACGAGCAGTACTTC.

This clonotype was picked up many times. The V and J genes are TRBV18 and TRBJ2-4; possibly TRBD1 for D (6 bases). V lost 5 bases and J 0 bases, leaving 11 bases between the germline ends. Looked up from germline, CDR1 is KGHSH and CDR2 is LQKENI. The CDR3 has 15 amino acids. Written as DNA, the CDR3 is TGTGCCAGCTCAGAACAGGGTTTAGCCAAAAACATTCAGTACTTC. It specifies CASSEQGLAKNIQYF.

At least ten counts were recorded for this clonotype. The rearrangement joins TRBV24-1 to TRBJ1-5; D might be TRBD1 (5 bases). Trimming shortened V by 7 bases and J by 0 bases, and 18 bases separated the two germline ends. The CDR3 is 17 residues long. Germline-derived CDR1 and CDR2 are KGHDR and SFDVKD. This chain's CDR3 is CATRDKEIRYSNQPQHF. The CDR3 coding sequence is TGTGCCACCAGGGACAAAGAGATTAGGTATAGCAATCAGCCCCAGCATTTT.

This clonotype was detected many times. J is TRBJ2-2 and V is TRBV5-1, with TRBD2 matching 7 bases. CDR3 size: 15 residues. Trimming at V came to 2 bases and at J to 2 bases, leaving 3 bases not matched to a gene. Looked up from germline, CDR1 is SGHRS and CDR2 is YFSETQ. The CDR3 protein is CASSFGGGNTGELFF. The DNA for the CDR3 is TGCGCCAGCAGCTTTGGCGGGGGAAACACCGGGGAGCTGTTTTTT.

The J gene is TRBJ2-2, the V gene TRBV23-1; TRBD2 is a possible D gene (5 bases). TRBV23-1 is marked as an open reading frame, function uncertain. V was pared by 2 bases and J by 2 bases, with 24 bases between. The CDR3 is 20 residues long. The DNA for the CDR3 is TGCGCCAGCAGTCAAGGAACTAGTAAGGGTGGCGGCTACAACACCGGGGAGCTGTTTTTT. It codes for CASSQGTSKGGGYNTGELFF.

This clonotype was detected many times. V and J are TRBV9 and TRBJ2-2; possible D gene TRBD2, 6 bases. V dropped 0 bases and J dropped 7 bases, with 10 bases sitting between them. Germline CDR1 SGDLS, CDR2 YYNGEE. The CDR3 sequence is 14 residues long. In DNA, the CDR3 is TGTGCCAGCAGCGTAGTAGAGGGACTCGGGGAGCTGTTTTTT. It translates to CASSVVEGLGELFF.

This clonotype was found many times. The rearrangement links TRBV6-2 or TRBV6-3 to TRBJ1-1; D is undetermined. V gave up 7 bases and J gave up 1 base, with 10 bases separating them. Germline loops: CDR1 MNHEY, CDR2 SVGEGT. This CDR3 region has 13 residues. The CDR3 DNA is TGTGCCAGCATCAGACTCCAGAACACTGAAGCTTTCTTT. Protein: CASIRLQNTEAFF.

This clonotype was recorded at least ten times. The chain joins TRBV11-2 to TRBJ1-1, with D unresolved. This CDR3 is 13 amino acids long. The V and J ends lost 3 bases and 0 bases respectively, with 5 bases between them. CDR1 and CDR2 (germline): SGHAT, FQNNGV. This CDR3 reads CASSFQVNTEAFF. Written as DNA, the CDR3 is TGTGCCAGCAGCTTTCAAGTGAACACTGAAGCTTTCTTT.

Many counts were recorded for this clonotype. The rearrangement joins TRBV7-9 to TRBJ2-7; 8 bases agree with TRBD2. Trimming removed 5 bases from V and 6 bases from J; junction bases left unmatched: 3. The CDR3 has 12 amino acids. Per the germline V gene, CDR1 is SEHNR and CDR2 is FQNEAQ (reference sequence). Here the CDR3 DNA reads TGTGCCAGCAGCCTAACTAGCGGCGAGCAGTACTTC. Its protein product is CASSLTSGEQYF.